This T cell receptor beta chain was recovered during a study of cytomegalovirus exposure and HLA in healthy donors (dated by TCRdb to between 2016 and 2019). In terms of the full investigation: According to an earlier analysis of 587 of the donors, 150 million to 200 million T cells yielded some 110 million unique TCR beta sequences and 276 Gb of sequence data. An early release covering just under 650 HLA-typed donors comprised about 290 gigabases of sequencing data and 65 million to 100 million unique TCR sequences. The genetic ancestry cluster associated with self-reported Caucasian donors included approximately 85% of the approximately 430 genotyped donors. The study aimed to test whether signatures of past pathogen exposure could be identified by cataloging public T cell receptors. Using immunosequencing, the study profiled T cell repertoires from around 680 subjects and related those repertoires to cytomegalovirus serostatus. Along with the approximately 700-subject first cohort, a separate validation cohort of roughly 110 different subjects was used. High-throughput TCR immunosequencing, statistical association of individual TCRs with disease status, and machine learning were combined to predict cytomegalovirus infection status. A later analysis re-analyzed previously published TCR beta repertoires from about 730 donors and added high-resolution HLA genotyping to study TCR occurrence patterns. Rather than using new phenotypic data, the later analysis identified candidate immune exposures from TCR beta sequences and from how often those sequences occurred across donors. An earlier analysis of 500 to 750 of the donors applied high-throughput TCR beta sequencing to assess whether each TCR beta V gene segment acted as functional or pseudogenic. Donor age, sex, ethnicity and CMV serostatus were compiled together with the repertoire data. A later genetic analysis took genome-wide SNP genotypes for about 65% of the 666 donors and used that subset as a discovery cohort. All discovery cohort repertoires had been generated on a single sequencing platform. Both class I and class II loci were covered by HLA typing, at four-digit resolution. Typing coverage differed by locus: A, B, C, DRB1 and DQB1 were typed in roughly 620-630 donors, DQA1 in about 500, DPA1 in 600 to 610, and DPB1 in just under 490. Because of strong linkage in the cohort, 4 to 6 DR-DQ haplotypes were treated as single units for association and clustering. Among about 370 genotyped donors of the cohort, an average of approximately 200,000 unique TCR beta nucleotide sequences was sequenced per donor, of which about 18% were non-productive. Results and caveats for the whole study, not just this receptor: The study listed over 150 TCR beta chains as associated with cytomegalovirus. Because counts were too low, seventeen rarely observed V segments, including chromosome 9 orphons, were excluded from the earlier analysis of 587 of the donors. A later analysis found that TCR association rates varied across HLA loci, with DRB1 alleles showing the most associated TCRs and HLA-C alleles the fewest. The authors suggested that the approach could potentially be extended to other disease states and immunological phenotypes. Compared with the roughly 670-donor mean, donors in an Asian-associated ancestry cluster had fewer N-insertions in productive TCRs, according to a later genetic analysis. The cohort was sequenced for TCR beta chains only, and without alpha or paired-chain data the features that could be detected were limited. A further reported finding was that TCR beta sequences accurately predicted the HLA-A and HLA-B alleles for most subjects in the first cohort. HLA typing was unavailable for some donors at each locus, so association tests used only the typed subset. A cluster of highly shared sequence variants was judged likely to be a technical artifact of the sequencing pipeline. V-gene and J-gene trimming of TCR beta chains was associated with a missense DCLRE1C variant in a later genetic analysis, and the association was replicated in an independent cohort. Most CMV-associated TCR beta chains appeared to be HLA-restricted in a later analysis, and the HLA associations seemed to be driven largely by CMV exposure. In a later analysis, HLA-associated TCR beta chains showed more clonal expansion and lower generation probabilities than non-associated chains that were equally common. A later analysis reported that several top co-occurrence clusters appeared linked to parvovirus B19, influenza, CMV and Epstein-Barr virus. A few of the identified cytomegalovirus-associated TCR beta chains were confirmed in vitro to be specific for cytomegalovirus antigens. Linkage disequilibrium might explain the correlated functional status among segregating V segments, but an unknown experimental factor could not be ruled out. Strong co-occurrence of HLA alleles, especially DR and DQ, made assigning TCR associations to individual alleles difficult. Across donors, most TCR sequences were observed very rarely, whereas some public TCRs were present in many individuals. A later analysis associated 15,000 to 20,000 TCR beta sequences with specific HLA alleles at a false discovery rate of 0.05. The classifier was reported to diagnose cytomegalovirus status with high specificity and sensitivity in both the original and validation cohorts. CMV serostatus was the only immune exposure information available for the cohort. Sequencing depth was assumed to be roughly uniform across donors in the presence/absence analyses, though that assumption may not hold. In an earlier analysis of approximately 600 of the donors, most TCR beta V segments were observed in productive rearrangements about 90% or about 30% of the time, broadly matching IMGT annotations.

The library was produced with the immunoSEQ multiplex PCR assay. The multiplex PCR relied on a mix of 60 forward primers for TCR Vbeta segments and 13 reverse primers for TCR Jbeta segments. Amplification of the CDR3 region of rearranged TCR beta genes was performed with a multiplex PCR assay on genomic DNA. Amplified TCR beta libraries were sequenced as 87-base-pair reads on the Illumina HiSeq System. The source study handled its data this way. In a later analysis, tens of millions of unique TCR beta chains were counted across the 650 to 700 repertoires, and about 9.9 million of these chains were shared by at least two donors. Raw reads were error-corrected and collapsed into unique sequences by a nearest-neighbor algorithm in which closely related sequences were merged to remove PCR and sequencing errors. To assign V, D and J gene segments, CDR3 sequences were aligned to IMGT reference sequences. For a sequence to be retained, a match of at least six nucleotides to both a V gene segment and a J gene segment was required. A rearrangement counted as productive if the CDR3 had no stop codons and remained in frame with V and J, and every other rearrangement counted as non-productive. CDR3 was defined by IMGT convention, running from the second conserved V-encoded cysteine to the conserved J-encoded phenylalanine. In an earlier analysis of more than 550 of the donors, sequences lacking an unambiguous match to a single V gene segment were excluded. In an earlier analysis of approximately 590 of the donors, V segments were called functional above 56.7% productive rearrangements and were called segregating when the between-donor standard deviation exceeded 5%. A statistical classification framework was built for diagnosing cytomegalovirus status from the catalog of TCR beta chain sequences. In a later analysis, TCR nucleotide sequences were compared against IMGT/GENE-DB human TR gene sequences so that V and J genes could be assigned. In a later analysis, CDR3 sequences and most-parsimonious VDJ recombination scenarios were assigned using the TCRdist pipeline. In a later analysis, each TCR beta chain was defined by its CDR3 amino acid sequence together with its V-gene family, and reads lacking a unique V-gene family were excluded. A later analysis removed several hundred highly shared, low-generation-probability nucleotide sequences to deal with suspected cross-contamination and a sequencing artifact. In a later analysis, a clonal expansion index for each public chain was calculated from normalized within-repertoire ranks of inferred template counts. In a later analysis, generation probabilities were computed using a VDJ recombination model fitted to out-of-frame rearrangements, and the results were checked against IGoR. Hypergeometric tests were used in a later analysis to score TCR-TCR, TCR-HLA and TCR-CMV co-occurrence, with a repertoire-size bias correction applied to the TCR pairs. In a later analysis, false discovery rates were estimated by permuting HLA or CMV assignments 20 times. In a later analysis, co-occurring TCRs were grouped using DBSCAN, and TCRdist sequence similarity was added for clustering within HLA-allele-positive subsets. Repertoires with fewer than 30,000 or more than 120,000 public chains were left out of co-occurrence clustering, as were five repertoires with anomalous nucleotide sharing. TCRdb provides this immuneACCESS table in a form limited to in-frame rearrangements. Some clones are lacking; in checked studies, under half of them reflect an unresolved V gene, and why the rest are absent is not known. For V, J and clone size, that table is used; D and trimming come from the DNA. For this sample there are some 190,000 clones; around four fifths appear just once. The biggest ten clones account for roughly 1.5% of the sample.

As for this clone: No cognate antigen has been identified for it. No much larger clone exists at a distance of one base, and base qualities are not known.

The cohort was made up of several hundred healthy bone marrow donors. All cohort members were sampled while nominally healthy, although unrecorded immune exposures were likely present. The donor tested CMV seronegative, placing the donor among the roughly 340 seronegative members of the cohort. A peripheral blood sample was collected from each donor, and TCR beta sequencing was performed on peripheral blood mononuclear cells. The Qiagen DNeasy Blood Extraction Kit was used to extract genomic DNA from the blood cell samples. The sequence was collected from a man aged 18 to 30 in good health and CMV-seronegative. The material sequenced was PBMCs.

The nucleotide sequence reads TGTGCCAGCAGCCCACCCAGCTCCTACAATGAGCAGTTCTTC. Translation gives CASSPPSSYNEQFF. In this chain, TRBV9 is recombined with TRBJ2-1, with the identity of the D gene unclear. The CDR3 goes from the cysteine to the phenylalanine over 14 residues. Only the CDR3 DNA is retained, 42 bases long and in frame from the first base. The germline V gene provides CDR1 SGDLS and CDR2 YYNGEE. V loses 4 bases, J loses 0 bases, and the germline ends lie 8 bases apart.